The 21 T cell receptor beta chains below were found in one sample sequenced in a study of blood T cell repertoires in COVID-19. The table came from immunoSEQ multiplex PCR; TCRdb's copy has only in-frame clones and leaves some out. The sample includes around 170,000 clones, 80% to 90% seen only once; the top ten take about 9.6%. Sequenced: peripheral blood. These receptors originate from a man aged 45-60 years with active or convalescent COVID-19.

The chain has TRBV11-3 and TRBJ1-1; tentative D call: TRBD1 (6 bases). V shed 3 bases and J shed 7 bases, with 12 bases lying between them. Germline CDR1 and CDR2: SGHNT and YENEEA. The CDR3 is 13 residues long. The CDR3 DNA follows: TGTGCCAGCAGCTTCGGGGGGCGCGGTGAAGCTTTCTTT. This codes for CASSFGGRGEAFF.

This chain uses TRBV7-2 with TRBJ1-6; D is ambiguous. The length of the CDR3 is 17 residues. Germline-derived CDR1 and CDR2 are SGHTA and FQGNSA. Trimming left V 1 base short and J 0 bases short, with 10 bases between. The CDR3 DNA reads TGTGCCAGCAGCTTAGACAACGGGAGCTCCTATAATTCACCCCTCCACTTT. The encoded protein is CASSLDNGSSYNSPLHF.

CDR3 residues: CASSPTGTGLEQYF. The CDR3 DNA follows: TGTGCCAGCAGTCCTACCGGGACAGGGCTAGAGCAGTACTTC. The chain couples TRBV27 to TRBJ2-7; TRBD1 agrees at 9 bases. The CDR3 spans 14 residues. Germline V gene lookup returns CDR1 MNHEY and CDR2 SMNVEV (reference sequence). V shed 5 bases, J shed 7 bases, and the junction held 9 bases outside the gene matches.

The rearrangement uses TRBV2 and TRBJ1-1, with D hard to call. Germline V CDR1 and CDR2: SNHLY, FYNNEI. The V and J ends lost 4 bases and 4 bases respectively, with 4 bases between them. This CDR3 contains 11 residues. CDR3 bases: TGTGCCAGCAGTGGGAGCACTGAAGCTTTCTTT. It is translated as CASSGSTEAFF. The full variable domain, rest sourced from reference TRBV2 and TRBJ1-1, is EPEVTQTPSHQVTQMGQEVILRCVPISNHLYFYWYRQILGQKVEFLVSFYNNEISEKSEIFDDQFSVERPDGSNFTLKIRSTKLEDSAMYFCASSGSTEAFFGQGTRLTVV.

The chain employs TRBV5-1 and TRBJ1-4; 7 nucleotides agree with TRBD1. The CDR3 contains 13 residues. From germline, CDR1 is SGHRS and CDR2 YFSETQ. V trimming: 2 bases; J trimming: 9 bases; junction bases outside the gene matches: 4. CDR3 DNA sequence: TGCGCCAGCAGCTTACCGGGACAGCAAAAACTGTTTTTT. It is translated as CASSLPGQQKLFF.

V usage is TRBV29-1 and J usage is TRBJ1-4; 11 bases match TRBD1. V trimming: 5 bases; J trimming: 7 bases; junction bases outside the gene matches: 9. The length of the CDR3 is 15 residues. Germline-derived CDR1 and CDR2 are SQVTM and ANQGSEA. CDR3 region: CSVTRDRGRVEKLFF. CDR3 in DNA: TGCAGCGTTACTCGGGACAGGGGGAGAGTTGAAAAACTGTTTTTT.

The genes are TRBV29-1 and TRBJ2-7, with D hard to call. This CDR3 contains 14 residues. Germline V gene lookup returns CDR1 SQVTM and CDR2 ANQGSEA. The V and J ends lost 0 bases and 2 bases respectively, with 11 bases between them. DNA of the CDR3: TGCAGCGTTGAAGATCTACAGACGACCTACGAGCAGTACTTC. This sequence encodes CSVEDLQTTYEQYF.

A single count supports this clone. The chain links TRBV6-5 to TRBJ2-1, with 11 bases that match TRBD1. Germline loops: CDR1 MNHEY, CDR2 SVGAGI. The CDR3 runs to 15 residues. With V trimmed by 5 bases and J by 7 bases, 7 bases remained unmatched. CDR3 protein: CASSLDRGLENEQFF. CDR3 nucleotide sequence: TGTGCCAGCAGTCTGGACAGGGGGCTAGAGAATGAGCAGTTCTTC.

The V call is TRBV4-3, the J call TRBJ1-1; D gene uncertain. V shed 1 base and J shed 1 base, with 4 bases lying between them. Germline V gene data show CDR1 as LGHNA and CDR2 as YSLEER. This CDR3 comprises 13 residues. CDR3 amino acids: CASSQAGNTEAFF. The CDR3 DNA reads TGCGCCAGCAGCCAAGCAGGGAACACTGAAGCTTTCTTT.

The rearrangement joins TRBV6-5 to TRBJ1-6, with 7 bases identical to TRBD1. This CDR3 is built from 15 residues. Trimming removed 7 bases from V and 5 bases from J; junction bases left unmatched: 8. Germline CDR1 reads MNHEY; CDR2 reads SVGAGI. DNA of the CDR3: TGTGCCAGCACCGCCGGGACAGCTAATAATTCACCCCTCCACTTT. It codes for CASTAGTANNSPLHF.

V usage is TRBV7-2 and J usage is TRBJ2-1, with a possible D match to TRBD1 (5 bases). The CDR3 loop spans 16 amino acids. The germline V gene encodes CDR1 SGHTA and CDR2 FQGNSA. The V gene lost 5 bases and the J gene lost 1 base, with 15 bases spanning the gap. The CDR3 loop is CASSLESDSSYNEQFF. CDR3 coding DNA: TGTGCCAGCAGCCTGGAGTCTGACAGTTCCTACAATGAGCAGTTCTTC.

The V gene is TRBV5-1, the J gene TRBJ2-3, with 7 bases that match TRBD1. The junction had 10 bases not matched to a gene; V was cut back by 6 bases and J by 3 bases. The CDR3 sequence is 15 residues long. The germline V gene has CDR1 SGHRS and CDR2 YFSETQ. In DNA, the CDR3 is TGCGCCAGCACCCACAGGGACAGTAGAACAGATACGCAGTATTTT. It specifies CASTHRDSRTDTQYF.

The rearrangement links TRBV2 to TRBJ1-6; no firm D call. Germline values: CDR1 SNHLY, CDR2 FYNNEI. V gave up 8 bases and J gave up 0 bases, with 11 bases separating them. This CDR3 contains 15 residues. The CDR3: CASADEGSYNSPLHF. The DNA of the CDR3 is TGTGCCAGCGCCGATGAGGGCTCCTATAATTCACCCCTCCACTTT.

This chain links TRBV6-6 with TRBJ1-2, with a weak D call TRBD1 (6 bases). This CDR3 contains 12 residues. Germline V gene data show CDR1 as MNHNY and CDR2 as SVGAGI (reference sequence). With 11 bases removed from V and 2 bases from J, the gap between germline ends came to 12 bases. The CDR3 protein is CAGRTVNYGYTF. The CDR3 DNA follows: TGTGCCGGTCGGACAGTAAACTATGGCTACACCTTC.

The chain joins TRBV10-3 to TRBJ2-5; D ambiguous. CDR1 is ENHRY, CDR2 SYGVKD, per germline. With 10 bases removed from V and 2 bases from J, the gap between germline ends came to 14 bases. The CDR3 runs 13 residues. In DNA form, the CDR3 reads TGTGCCACCTTATCCGGAGTTCAAGAGACCCAGTACTTC. It translates to CATLSGVQETQYF.

The chain combines TRBV10-1 with TRBJ2-1; 7 bases align to TRBD2. The CDR3 has 15 residues. J was trimmed by 3 bases and V by 2 bases; bases with no gene match: 4. CDR1 and CDR2 from the germline V gene are WNHNN and SYGVQD (reference sequence). This CDR3 is CASSEKSSGYNEQFF. Written as DNA, the CDR3 is TGCGCCAGCAGTGAGAAGTCTAGCGGCTACAATGAGCAGTTCTTC.

The chain recombines TRBV5-4 with TRBJ1-1; D might be TRBD1 (5 bases). This CDR3 has 14 amino acids. Trimming removed 5 bases at V and 1 base at J, with 12 bases between. The V gene's germline CDR1 is SGHNT and CDR2 YYREEE (reference sequence). This CDR3 is CASSSLRENTEAFF. Written as DNA, the CDR3 is TGTGCCAGCAGTTCACTCAGGGAGAACACTGAAGCTTTCTTT. Full variable domain (outside the CDR3, taken from reference TRBV5-4 and TRBJ1-1): ETGVTQSPTHLIKTRGQQVTLRCSSQSGHNTVSWYQQALGQGPQFIFQYYREEENGRGNFPPRFSGLQFPNYSSELNVNALELDDSALYLCASSSLRENTEAFFGQGTRLTVV.

The chain employs TRBV6-1 and TRBJ1-5, with D possibly matching TRBD1 (6 bases). V lost 2 bases, J lost 6 bases, and 11 bases lay in between. Per the germline V gene, CDR1 is MNHNS and CDR2 is SASEGT. CDR3 size: 14 residues. CDR3 loop: CASSEYREGQPQHF. The CDR3 bases are TGTGCCAGCAGTGAATACAGGGAAGGTCAGCCCCAGCATTTT.

As DNA, the CDR3 is TGTGCCAGCGAAGGACAGGGCAATCAGCCCCAGCATTTT. Translating it yields CASEGQGNQPQHF. The genes are TRBV19 and TRBJ1-5; the match to TRBD1 covers 7 bases. Germline V gene data show CDR1 as LNHDA and CDR2 as SQIVND (reference sequence). V trimming: 9 bases; J trimming: 2 bases; junction bases outside the gene matches: 4. The length of the CDR3 is 13 residues.

The chain links TRBV5-5 to TRBJ1-3; D is uncertain. The V end was cut by 0 bases, the J end by 0 bases, with 10 bases between. CDR1 is SGHKS, CDR2 YYEKEE, per germline (reference sequence). The CDR3 spans 16 residues. The CDR3: CASSLVSTSSGNTIYF. In nucleotides, the CDR3 is TGTGCCAGCAGCTTGGTTTCCACGAGCTCTGGAAACACCATATATTTT.

Only one count was recorded for this clone. V and J are TRBV9 and TRBJ2-7, with TRBD1 as a possible D gene (6 bases). Germline values: CDR1 SGDLS, CDR2 YYNGEE. This CDR3 has 14 residues. Trimming took 3 bases from V and 3 from J, leaving 13 bases between them. The DNA of the CDR3 is TGTGCCAGCAGCGAGGGGACAAAAAACTACGAGCAGTACTTC. Encoded protein: CASSEGTKNYEQYF.